This T cell receptor (beta chain) was identified during a study of T-cell reconstitution after alpha-beta-depleted transplantation in children. General study results and limits: High day-60 TCRbeta diversity in some patients came from surviving recipient T cells and thymic progenitors. Expanded graft clones, several hundred of them, were reportedly the source of alpha-beta T cells about two months after transplant. One year after transplant, T-cell counts and diversity came mostly from newly produced T cells.

This clonotype was found a few times. Its specificity is unknown. The library targeted TCRbeta and was prepared with unique molecular identifiers. TCRdb re-analysed the PCR reads in MiXCR, keeping a single row per CDR3 protein. The sample holds more than 300,000 distinct CDR3 sequences; roughly 15% are singletons and the top ten take about 41%. The CDR3 extends over 12 amino acids. V was shortened by 8 bases and J by 3 bases, with 11 bases between the two germline ends. Germline CDR1 and CDR2: SEHNR and FQNEAQ (reference sequence). This clonotype was sampled from a male patient between 2 and 9 years old who had a stem cell transplant for acute lymphoblastic leukemia, so the T cells may come from the graft donor. Sequencing used PBMCs, mostly from graft donor cells, obtained 360 days after TCRalphabeta/CD19-depleted stem cell transplant. The chain employs TRBV7-9 and TRBJ2-7, with D possibly matching TRBD1 (6 bases). CDR3 amino acids: CASHRVGYEQYF. The CDR3 coding sequence is TGTGCCAGCCACAGGGTAGGCTACGAGCAGTACTTC.